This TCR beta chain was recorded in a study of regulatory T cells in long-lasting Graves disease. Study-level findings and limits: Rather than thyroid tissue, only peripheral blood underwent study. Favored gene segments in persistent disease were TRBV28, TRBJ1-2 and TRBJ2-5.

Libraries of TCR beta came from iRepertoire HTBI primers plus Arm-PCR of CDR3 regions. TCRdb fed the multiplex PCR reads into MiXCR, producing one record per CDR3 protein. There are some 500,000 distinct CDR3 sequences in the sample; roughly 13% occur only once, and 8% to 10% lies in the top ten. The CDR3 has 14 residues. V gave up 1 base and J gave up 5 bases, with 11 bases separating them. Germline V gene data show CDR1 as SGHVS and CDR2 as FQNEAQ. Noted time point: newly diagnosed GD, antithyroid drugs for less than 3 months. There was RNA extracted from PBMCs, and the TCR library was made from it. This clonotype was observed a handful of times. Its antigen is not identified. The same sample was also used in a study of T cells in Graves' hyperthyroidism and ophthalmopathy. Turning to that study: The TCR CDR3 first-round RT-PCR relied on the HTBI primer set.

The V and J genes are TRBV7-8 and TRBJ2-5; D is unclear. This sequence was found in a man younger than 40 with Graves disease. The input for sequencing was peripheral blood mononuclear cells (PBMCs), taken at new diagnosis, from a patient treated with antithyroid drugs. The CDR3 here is CASSLDVVRETQYF. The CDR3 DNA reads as TGTGCCAGCAGCTTAGACGTGGTACGGGAGACCCAGTACTTC.